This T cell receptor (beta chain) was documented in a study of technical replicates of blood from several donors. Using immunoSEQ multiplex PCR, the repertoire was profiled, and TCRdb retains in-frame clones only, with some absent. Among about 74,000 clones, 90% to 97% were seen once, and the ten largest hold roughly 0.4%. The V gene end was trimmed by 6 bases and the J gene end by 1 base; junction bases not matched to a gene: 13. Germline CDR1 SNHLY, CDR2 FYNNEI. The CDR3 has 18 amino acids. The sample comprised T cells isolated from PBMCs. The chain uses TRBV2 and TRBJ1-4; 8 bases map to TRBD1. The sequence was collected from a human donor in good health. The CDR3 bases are TGTGCCAGCAGCCGACAGGGGTTGTTGTTAGGAACTAATGAAAAACTGTTTTTT. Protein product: CASSRQGLLLGTNEKLFF.